This TCR beta chain was observed in a study of T cell responses to AZD1222 COVID-19 vaccine. General study results and limits: Clonal diversity was possibly underestimated, and the donors were mostly white British, with more females. Only 5 to 7 AZD1222 recipients tested seropositive at baseline. Spike-specific TCR breadth and depth grew following two AZD1222 doses.

The table came from immunoSEQ multiplex PCR; TCRdb's copy has only in-frame clones and leaves some out. The sample includes approximately 180,000 clones, roughly 93% of them seen just once. The CDR3 spans 11 residues. The V end lost 0 bases, the J end lost 6 bases, and 5 bases lay between the germline ends. Germline V CDR1 and CDR2: DFQATT, SNEGSKA (reference sequence). In this sample, this clone turned up once. No antigen is known for it. The sequences come from peripheral blood, collected 28 days after the second dose of the MenACWY control vaccine. This TCR came from an adult who received the MenACWY meningococcal vaccine as a control. The chain couples TRBV20-1 to TRBJ1-1; D is unclear. This chain's CDR3 is CSARDIAEAFF. Written as DNA, the CDR3 is TGCAGTGCTAGAGATATCGCTGAAGCTTTCTTT.